Listed here are 26 T cell receptor beta chains from one sample, sequenced in a study of Graves' ophthalmopathy and Graves' hyperthyroidism. The sequenced template was RNA, covering the TCR beta CDR3 region. In the first round, RT-PCR was carried out with HTBI primers, and a multiplex PCR formed the second round. A single record per CDR3 protein comes from TCRdb applying MiXCR to the multiplex PCR reads. The sample has hundreds of thousands of distinct CDR3 sequences; 15% are singletons. Sequenced: peripheral blood. The receptors derive from a woman under 30 with stable Graves' hyperthyroidism.

This clonotype was counted many times. V usage is TRBV13 and J usage is TRBJ1-2, with D unresolved. The CDR3 is made up of 14 amino acids. Trimming cost V 5 bases and J 1 base, with 11 bases left between them. The germline V gene has CDR1 PRHDT and CDR2 FYEKMQ (reference sequence). CDR3 region: CASSPFSDNYGYTF. The CDR3 DNA sequence: TGTGCCAGCAGCCCATTCTCCGATAACTATGGCTACACCTTC. Full variable domain (remainder filled in from reference TRBV13 and TRBJ1-2): AAGVIQSPRHLIKEKRETATLKCYPIPRHDTVYWYQQGPGQDPQFLISFYEKMQSDKGSIPDRFSAQQFSDYHSELNMSSLELGDSALYFCASSPFSDNYGYTFGSGTRLTVV.

The CDR3 reads CASSLSHQNTEAFF. The CDR3 region has the DNA TGTGCCAGCAGCTTAAGCCACCAGAACACTGAAGCTTTCTTT. The J gene is TRBJ1-1, the V gene TRBV7-3; D remains unclear. Per the germline V gene, CDR1 is SGHTA and CDR2 is FQGTGA. The CDR3 extends over 14 amino acids. Deletions cut 1 base from V and 1 base from J, with 7 bases between.

Turning to this clonotype: A clone one base away is much larger, so this may be a read error. CDR3 coding DNA: TGTGCCATCAGCTTAGATCGTTTAGGAGGATCTGAAGCTTTCTTT. Translating gives CAISLDRLGGSEAFF. The chain couples TRBV11-2 to TRBJ1-1; D unclear. The CDR3 runs 15 residues. In germline, CDR1 is SGHAT, CDR2 FQNNGV.

This clonotype was picked up many times. At one boundary the junction diverges from the germline segment, which might be a read error. This rearrangement joins TRBV7-7 to TRBJ2-5; D is ambiguous. CDR3 length: 14 residues. The V gene's germline CDR1 is SSHAT and CDR2 FNYEAQ (reference sequence). In DNA form, the CDR3 reads TGTGCTAGCAGCTTAGTCGACTTAGGAGAGACCCAGTACTTC. Translation: CASSLVDLGETQYF.

This clonotype was picked up many times. V is TRBV6-1 and J is TRBJ1-1; perhaps TRBD1 as D (5 bases). CDR1 and CDR2 from the germline V gene are MNHNS and SASEGT. This CDR3 contains 13 residues. V lost 7 bases and J lost 2, with 11 bases in between. CDR3: CASTGRLNTEAFF. The CDR3 DNA follows: TGTGCCAGCACGGGACGGCTCAACACTGAAGCTTTCTTT.

This clonotype was detected a few times. The chain carries TRBV27 and TRBJ2-7; D not resolved. CDR3 size: 13 residues. From germline, CDR1 is MNHEY and CDR2 SMNVEV (reference sequence). V gave up 0 bases and J gave up 1 base, with 4 bases separating them. This chain's CDR3 is CASSLSISYEQYF. The DNA for the CDR3 is TGTGCCAGCAGTTTATCCATTTCCTACGAGCAGTACTTC.

This clonotype was observed at least ten times. This chain's CDR3 is CASRRQGSGDTEAFF. DNA for the CDR3: TGTGCCAGTAGAAGACAGGGTTCGGGGGACACTGAAGCTTTCTTT. The genes are TRBV19 and TRBJ1-1; TRBD1 agrees at 7 bases. V lost 6 bases to trimming and J lost 3 bases; unmatched junction nucleotides: 10. Germline V gene lookup returns CDR1 LNHDA and CDR2 SQIVND (reference sequence). CDR3 length equals 15 residues.

In its sample, this clonotype was seen many times. V and J are TRBV12-3 or TRBV12-4 and TRBJ2-7, with D tentatively TRBD2 (5 bases). Between the trimmed V and J ends, which lost 6 bases and 5 bases, there was a span of 11 bases. The CDR3 consists of 12 residues. DNA for the CDR3: TGTGCCAGCAGCCTGCGGGCAGACGAGCAGTACTTC. Protein: CASSLRADEQYF.

The sample holds a few counts of this clonotype. The V and J genes are TRBV24-1 and TRBJ2-4; tentatively, D is TRBD1 (5 bases). The germline V and J ends were trimmed by 3 bases and 7 bases, with 12 bases remaining between them. This CDR3 contains 14 residues. Per germline, CDR1 KGHDR and CDR2 SFDVKD. In DNA, the CDR3 is TGTGCCACCAGTGATCCCGCCTGGGGCAACATTCAGTACTTC. It is translated as CATSDPAWGNIQYF.

In DNA form, the CDR3 reads TGTGCCAGCAGTCGGGGTGTGGAAGATGGCTACACCTTC. This encodes CASSRGVEDGYTF. V and J are TRBV6-1 and TRBJ1-2; D not resolved. V lost 5 bases, J lost 6 bases, and 13 bases lay in between. The CDR3 has 13 residues. Per germline, CDR1 MNHNS and CDR2 SASEGT.

This clonotype was seen at least ten times. J is TRBJ1-1 and V is TRBV6-5; D gene ambiguous. V dropped 2 bases and J dropped 4 bases, with 11 bases sitting between them. There are 14 residues in the CDR3. Germline V CDR1 and CDR2: MNHEY, SVGAGI. The CDR3 loop reads CASSYGRVGTEAFF. Written as DNA, the CDR3 is TGTGCCAGCAGTTACGGGAGAGTAGGCACTGAAGCTTTCTTT.

This clonotype was recorded at least ten times. This chain links TRBV6-5 with TRBJ1-2; D is perhaps TRBD1 (5 bases). The CDR3 is 14 residues long. V lost 6 bases, J lost 2 bases, and 13 bases lay in between. CDR1 is MNHEY and CDR2 is SVGAGI in the germline V gene. CDR3 bases: TGTGCCAGCAGCCGCGGGGGACGGAACTATGGCTACACCTTC. This encodes CASSRGGRNYGYTF.

This clonotype was seen at least ten times. The chain is built from TRBV12-3 or TRBV12-4 and TRBJ2-6, with TRBD1 matching 7 bases. The length of the CDR3 is 17 residues. J lost 4 bases, V lost 11 bases, and 17 bases had no gene match. The CDR3 DNA is TGTGCCGGCACTCGACAGGGTAGACCGGGGGGGGCCAACGTCCTGACTTTC. It encodes CAGTRQGRPGGANVLTF.

The chain combines TRBV7-2 with TRBJ2-2; either TRBD1 or TRBD2 may fit D (6 bases each). With 5 bases removed from V and 6 bases from J, the gap between germline ends came to 13 bases. This CDR3 is 14 amino acids long. The germline V gene encodes CDR1 SGHTA and CDR2 FQGNSA. This CDR3 is CASSPAGGPGELFF. In nucleotides, the CDR3 is TGTGCCAGCAGCCCAGCCGGGGGCCCCGGGGAGCTGTTTTTT.

This clonotype was seen ten or more times. The chain has TRBV27 and TRBJ1-2, with 9 positions matching TRBD1. The CDR3 has 15 amino acids. J lost 5 bases, V lost 4 bases, and 8 bases had no gene match. The V gene's germline CDR1 is MNHEY and CDR2 SMNVEV (reference sequence). For the CDR3, the DNA is TGTGCCAGCAGTTCCCCCAGACAGGGGGAGTATGGCTACACCTTC. Translated: CASSSPRQGEYGYTF.

This clonotype was observed at least ten times. The chain couples TRBV12-3 or TRBV12-4 to TRBJ1-1, with D maybe TRBD1 (6 bases). The CDR3 covers 16 residues. Trimming stripped 7 bases from V and 3 bases from J, with 21 bases between. CDR3 amino acids: CASTQGKITFYTEAFF. CDR3 nucleotides: TGTGCCAGCACGCAGGGGAAGATAACCTTTTACACTGAAGCTTTCTTT.

This clonotype has at least ten counts. V usage is TRBV13 and J usage is TRBJ2-5, with D uncertain. The CDR3 contains 14 residues. Germline CDR1 PRHDT, CDR2 FYEKMQ (reference sequence). Trimming shortened V by 4 bases and J by 2 bases, and 11 bases separated the two germline ends. As DNA, the CDR3 is TGTGCCAGCAGCTATCAGTGGGGTCAAGAGACCCAGTACTTC. Translation gives CASSYQWGQETQYF.

There are many counts of this clonotype. The chain joins TRBV11-3 to TRBJ2-7; 8 positions match TRBD2. The CDR3 is made up of 14 amino acids. J was trimmed by 5 bases and V by 2 bases; bases with no gene match: 5. Germline CDR1 reads SGHNT; CDR2 reads YENEEA. The CDR3 DNA follows: TGTGCCAGCAGCTTACGGACTAGCAACGACGAGCAGTACTTC. It codes for CASSLRTSNDEQYF.

This clonotype was observed at least ten times. The J gene is TRBJ1-2, the V gene TRBV6-2 or TRBV6-3; 11 nucleotides align to TRBD1. The J segment lost 3 bases and the V segment lost 6 bases, leaving 9 bases of the junction unmatched. The germline V gene has CDR1 MNHEY and CDR2 SVGEGT. The CDR3 extends over 16 amino acids. CDR3 in amino acids: CASRDGQGAGDYGYTF. Here the CDR3 DNA reads TGTGCCAGCAGGGATGGACAGGGGGCTGGTGACTATGGCTACACCTTC.

In its sample, this clonotype was seen many times. This chain connects TRBV12-3 or TRBV12-4 to TRBJ1-2, with TRBD1 as a possible D gene (6 bases). There are 13 residues in the CDR3. V was clipped by 2 bases and J by 7 bases, with 11 bases between them. The CDR3 region is CASSLFGGPGYTF. CDR3 nucleotides: TGTGCCAGCAGTTTATTCGGGGGCCCTGGCTACACCTTC.

V is TRBV5-1 and J is TRBJ1-2; TRBD1 is a possible D gene (5 bases). The CDR3 spans 13 residues. CDR1 is SGHRS, CDR2 YFSETQ, per germline. V was cut by 0 bases and J by 8 bases, with 11 bases left in between. CDR3 region: CASSLGRGEGYTF. DNA for the CDR3: TGCGCCAGCAGCTTGGGCCGGGGGGAAGGCTACACCTTC.

This clonotype showed up many times. This sequence joins TRBV20-1 and TRBJ1-6; D uncertain. Germline-derived CDR1 and CDR2 are DFQATT and SNEGSKA (reference sequence). The CDR3 has 13 residues. Trimming cost V 3 bases and J 5 bases, with 8 bases left between them. The DNA for the CDR3 is TGCAGTGCTAGTAGGGTGGATAATTCACCCCTCCACTTT. Residues: CSASRVDNSPLHF.

V and J are TRBV24-1 and TRBJ2-5; TRBD2 agrees at 10 bases. Trimming took 0 bases from V and 0 from J; bases not matched to a gene: 3. This CDR3 region has 17 residues. Germline-derived CDR1 and CDR2 are KGHDR and SFDVKD. The CDR3 loop reads CATSDLRAGGDQETQYF. The CDR3 coding sequence is TGTGCCACCAGTGATTTGCGAGCGGGGGGGGACCAAGAGACCCAGTACTTC.

This clonotype was recorded many times. The V gene is TRBV12-3 or TRBV12-4, the J gene TRBJ2-7, with a weak D call TRBD1 (6 bases). Trimming shortened V by 6 bases and J by 4 bases, and 25 bases separated the two germline ends. CDR3 length: 17 amino acids. This CDR3 is CASSRGFGQLAKYEQYF. CDR3 in DNA: TGTGCCAGCAGCCGAGGATTCGGACAGTTAGCAAAGTACGAGCAGTACTTC.

This clonotype was counted ten times or more. The chain recombines TRBV6-2 or TRBV6-3 with TRBJ2-7; TRBD2 aligns across 8 bases. CDR1 is MNHEY, CDR2 SVGEGT, per germline. This CDR3 comprises 14 residues. With 2 bases clipped from V and 0 bases from J, the junction kept 0 bases outside the gene matches. The CDR3 bases are TGTGCCAGCAGTTACGGGACTAGCTCCTACGAGCAGTACTTC. Translation: CASSYGTSSYEQYF.

In this sample, this clonotype turned up a few times. This chain links TRBV5-1 with TRBJ1-1; D may be TRBD1 (6 bases). This CDR3 is 14 amino acids long. Looked up from germline, CDR1 is SGHRS and CDR2 is YFSETQ. V was clipped by 2 bases and J by 4 bases, with 12 bases between them. CDR3 bases: TGCGCCAGCAGCTTACGCAGGGGAATCACTGAAGCTTTCTTT. Protein: CASSLRRGITEAFF.